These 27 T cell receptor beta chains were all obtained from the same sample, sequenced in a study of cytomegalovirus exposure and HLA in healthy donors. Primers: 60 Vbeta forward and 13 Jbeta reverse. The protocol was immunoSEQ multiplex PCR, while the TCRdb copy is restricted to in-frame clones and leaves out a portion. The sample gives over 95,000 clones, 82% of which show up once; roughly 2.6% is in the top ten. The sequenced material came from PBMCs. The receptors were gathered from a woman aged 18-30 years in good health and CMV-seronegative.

CDR3 nucleotides: TGTGCCAGCAGTGAAGCACCGACAGGGGGGAACTACGAGCAGTACTTC. It codes for CASSEAPTGGNYEQYF. The rearrangement uses TRBV2 and TRBJ2-7, with 9 bases aligning to TRBD1. Looked up from germline, CDR1 is SNHLY and CDR2 is FYNNEI. Trimming cost V 0 bases and J 3 bases; bases outside gene matches: 6. The CDR3 runs to 16 residues.

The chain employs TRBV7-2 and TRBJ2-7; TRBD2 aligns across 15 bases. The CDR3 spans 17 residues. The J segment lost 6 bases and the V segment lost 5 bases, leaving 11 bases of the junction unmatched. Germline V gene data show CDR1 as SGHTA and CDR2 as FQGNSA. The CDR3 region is CASSLTGGGLAGGEQYF. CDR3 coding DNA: TGTGCCAGCAGCCTCACAGGGGGGGGACTAGCGGGAGGCGAGCAGTACTTC.

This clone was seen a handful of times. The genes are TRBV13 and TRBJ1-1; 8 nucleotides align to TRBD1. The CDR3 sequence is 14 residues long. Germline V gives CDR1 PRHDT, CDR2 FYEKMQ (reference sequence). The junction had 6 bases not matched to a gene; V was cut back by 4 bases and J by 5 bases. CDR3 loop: CASSYGQGRTEAFF. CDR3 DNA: TGTGCCAGCAGCTACGGACAGGGTCGGACTGAAGCTTTCTTT.

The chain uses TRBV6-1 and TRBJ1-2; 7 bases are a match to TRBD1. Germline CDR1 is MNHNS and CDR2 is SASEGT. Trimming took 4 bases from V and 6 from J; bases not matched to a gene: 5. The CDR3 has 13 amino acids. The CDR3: CASSVDRVDGYTF. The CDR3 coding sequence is TGTGCCAGCAGTGTTGACAGGGTAGATGGCTACACCTTC.

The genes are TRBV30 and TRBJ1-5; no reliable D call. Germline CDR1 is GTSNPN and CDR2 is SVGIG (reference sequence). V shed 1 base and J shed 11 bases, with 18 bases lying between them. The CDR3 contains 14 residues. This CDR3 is CAWSAEAGFTAQHF. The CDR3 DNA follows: TGTGCCTGGAGTGCAGAGGCTGGGTTTACGGCCCAGCATTTT.

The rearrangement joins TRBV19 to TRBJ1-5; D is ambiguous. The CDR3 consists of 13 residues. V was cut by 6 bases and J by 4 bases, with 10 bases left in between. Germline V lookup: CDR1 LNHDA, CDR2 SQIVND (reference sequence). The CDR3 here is CASRNGRNQPQHF. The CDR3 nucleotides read TGTGCCAGTAGGAATGGCAGAAATCAGCCCCAGCATTTT.

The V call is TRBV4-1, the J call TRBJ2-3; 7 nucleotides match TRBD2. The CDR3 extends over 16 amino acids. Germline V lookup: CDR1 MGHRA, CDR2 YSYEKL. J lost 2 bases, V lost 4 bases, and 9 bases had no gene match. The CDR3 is CASSRRAGRTTDTQYF. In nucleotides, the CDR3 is TGCGCCAGCAGCCGAAGAGCGGGGCGAACCACAGATACGCAGTATTTT.

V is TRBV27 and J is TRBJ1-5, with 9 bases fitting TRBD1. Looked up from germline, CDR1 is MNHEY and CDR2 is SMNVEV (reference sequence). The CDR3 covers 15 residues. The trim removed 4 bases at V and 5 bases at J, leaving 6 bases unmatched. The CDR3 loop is CASSSTGTGYQPQHF. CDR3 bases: TGTGCCAGCAGTTCGACAGGGACAGGGTATCAGCCCCAGCATTTT.

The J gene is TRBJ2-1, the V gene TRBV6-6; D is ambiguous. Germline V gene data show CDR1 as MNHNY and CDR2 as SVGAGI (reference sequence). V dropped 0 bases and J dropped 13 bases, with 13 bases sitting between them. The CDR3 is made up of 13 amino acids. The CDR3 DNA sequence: TGTGCCAGCAGTTACTCGAAAGAGGCCATACAGTTCTTC. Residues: CASSYSKEAIQFF.

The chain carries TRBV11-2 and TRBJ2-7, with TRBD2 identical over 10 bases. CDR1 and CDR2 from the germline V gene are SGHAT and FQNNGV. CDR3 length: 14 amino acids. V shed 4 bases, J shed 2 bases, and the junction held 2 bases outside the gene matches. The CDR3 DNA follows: TGTGCCAGCAGCTGGACTAGCGGACCCTACGAGCAGTACTTC. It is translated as CASSWTSGPYEQYF.

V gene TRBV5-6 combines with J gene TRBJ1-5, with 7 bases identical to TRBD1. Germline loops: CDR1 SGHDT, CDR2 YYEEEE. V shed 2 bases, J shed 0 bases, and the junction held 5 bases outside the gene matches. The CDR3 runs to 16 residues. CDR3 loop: CASSFRGGYSNQPQHF. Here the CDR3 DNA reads TGTGCCAGCAGCTTCCGAGGGGGCTATAGCAATCAGCCCCAGCATTTT.

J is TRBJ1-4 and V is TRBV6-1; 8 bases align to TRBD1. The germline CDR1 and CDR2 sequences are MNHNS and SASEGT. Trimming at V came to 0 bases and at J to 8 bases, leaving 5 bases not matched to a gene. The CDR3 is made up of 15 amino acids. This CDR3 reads CASSEAGQGWEKLFF. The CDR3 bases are TGTGCCAGCAGTGAAGCTGGACAGGGTTGGGAAAAACTGTTTTTT.

CDR3 amino acids: CASSYAGQDYFYGYTF. The CDR3, as DNA: TGTGCCAGCAGTTACGCTGGACAGGACTACTTCTATGGCTACACCTTC. The V call is TRBV6-5, the J call TRBJ1-2; 7 bases fit TRBD1. Germline lookup yields CDR1 MNHEY and CDR2 SVGAGI. Trimming took 2 bases from V and 4 from J; bases not matched to a gene: 10. The CDR3 is made up of 16 amino acids.

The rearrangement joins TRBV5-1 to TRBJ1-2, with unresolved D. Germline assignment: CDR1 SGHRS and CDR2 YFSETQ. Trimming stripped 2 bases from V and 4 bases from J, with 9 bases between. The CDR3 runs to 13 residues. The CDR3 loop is CASSFGESYGYTF. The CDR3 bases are TGCGCCAGCAGCTTCGGTGAGTCCTATGGCTACACCTTC.

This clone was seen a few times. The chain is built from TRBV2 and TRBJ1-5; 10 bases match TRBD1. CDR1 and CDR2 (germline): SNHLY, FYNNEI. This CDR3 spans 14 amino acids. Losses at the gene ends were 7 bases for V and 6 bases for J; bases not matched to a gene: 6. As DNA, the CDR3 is TGTGCCAGCAAGCGACAGGGGGCGCGTCAGCCCCAGCATTTT. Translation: CASKRQGARQPQHF.

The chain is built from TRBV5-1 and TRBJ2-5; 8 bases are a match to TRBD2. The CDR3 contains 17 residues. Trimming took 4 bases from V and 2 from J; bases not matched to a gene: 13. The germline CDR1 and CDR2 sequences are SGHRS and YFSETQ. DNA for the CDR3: TGCGCCAGCAGCCTGGACCCGGCGGGGGGAAATCAAGAGACCCAGTACTTC. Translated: CASSLDPAGGNQETQYF.

DNA of the CDR3: TGTGCCAGCAGGGCCCGGGACAGGGGCCCGGATACGCAGTATTTT. The encoded protein is CASRARDRGPDTQYF. The rearrangement joins TRBV9 to TRBJ2-3, with 10 bases matching TRBD1. With 5 bases clipped from V and 6 bases from J, the junction kept 9 bases outside the gene matches. The CDR3 has 15 amino acids. Germline CDR1 is SGDLS and CDR2 is YYNGEE.

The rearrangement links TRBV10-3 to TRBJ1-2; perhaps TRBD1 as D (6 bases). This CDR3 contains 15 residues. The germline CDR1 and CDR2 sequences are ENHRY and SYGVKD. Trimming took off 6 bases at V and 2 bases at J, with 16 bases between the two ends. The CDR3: CAISSLTGKNYGYTF. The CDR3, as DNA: TGTGCCATCAGCTCACTTACAGGGAAAAACTATGGCTACACCTTC.

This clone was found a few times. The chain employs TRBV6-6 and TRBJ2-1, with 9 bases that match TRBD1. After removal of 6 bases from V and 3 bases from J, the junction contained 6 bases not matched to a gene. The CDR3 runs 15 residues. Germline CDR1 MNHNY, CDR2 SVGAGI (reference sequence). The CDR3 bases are TGTGCCAGCAGCCACAGGGGGCAAGGCTACAATGAGCAGTTCTTC. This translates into CASSHRGQGYNEQFF.

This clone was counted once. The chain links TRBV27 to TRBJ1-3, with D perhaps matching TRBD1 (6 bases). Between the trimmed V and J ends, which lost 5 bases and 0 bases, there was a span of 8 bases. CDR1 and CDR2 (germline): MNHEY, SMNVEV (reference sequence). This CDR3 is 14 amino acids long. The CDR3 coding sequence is TGTGCCAGCAGTCCCAGGGGCTCTGGAAACACCATATATTTT. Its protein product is CASSPRGSGNTIYF.

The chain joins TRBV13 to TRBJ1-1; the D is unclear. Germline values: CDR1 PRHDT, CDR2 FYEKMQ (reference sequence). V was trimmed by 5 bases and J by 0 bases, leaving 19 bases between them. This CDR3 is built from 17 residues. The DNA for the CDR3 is TGTGCCAGCAGCCCCGACGGACTTTTAACGATGAACACTGAAGCTTTCTTT. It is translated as CASSPDGLLTMNTEAFF.

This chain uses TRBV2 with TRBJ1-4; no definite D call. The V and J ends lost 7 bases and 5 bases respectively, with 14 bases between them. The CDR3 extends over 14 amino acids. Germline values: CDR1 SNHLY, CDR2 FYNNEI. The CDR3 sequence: CASTQTDSNEKLFF. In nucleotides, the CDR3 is TGTGCCAGCACCCAGACGGACTCAAATGAAAAACTGTTTTTT.

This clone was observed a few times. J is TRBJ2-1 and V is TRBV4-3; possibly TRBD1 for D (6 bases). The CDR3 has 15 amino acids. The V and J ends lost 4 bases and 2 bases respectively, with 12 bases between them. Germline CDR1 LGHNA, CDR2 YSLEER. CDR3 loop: CASSPYWTAYNEQFF. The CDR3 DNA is TGCGCCAGCAGCCCTTATTGGACAGCCTACAATGAGCAGTTCTTC.

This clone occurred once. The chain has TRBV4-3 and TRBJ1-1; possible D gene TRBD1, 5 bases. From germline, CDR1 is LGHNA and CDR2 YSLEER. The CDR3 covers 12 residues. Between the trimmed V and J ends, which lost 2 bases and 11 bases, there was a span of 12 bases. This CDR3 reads CASSQRQSRAFF. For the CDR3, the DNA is TGCGCCAGCAGCCAAAGACAGTCACGGGCTTTCTTT.

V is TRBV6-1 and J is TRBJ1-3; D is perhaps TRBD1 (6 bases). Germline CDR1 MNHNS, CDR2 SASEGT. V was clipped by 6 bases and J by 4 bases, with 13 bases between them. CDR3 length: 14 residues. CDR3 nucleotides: TGTGCCAGCAGGCACAGGGATTGGGGAAACACCATATATTTT. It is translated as CASRHRDWGNTIYF.

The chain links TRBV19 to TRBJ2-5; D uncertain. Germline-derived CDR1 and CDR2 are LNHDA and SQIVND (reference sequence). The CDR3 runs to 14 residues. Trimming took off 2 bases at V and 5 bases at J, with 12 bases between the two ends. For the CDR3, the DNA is TGTGCCAGTAGTATATATGGCCCAACGGAGACCCAGTACTTC. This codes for CASSIYGPTETQYF. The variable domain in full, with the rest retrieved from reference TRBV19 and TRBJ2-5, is DGGITQSPKYLFRKEGQNVTLSCEQNLNHDAMYWYRQDPGQGLRLIYYSQIVNDFQKGDIAEGYSVSREKKESFPLTVTSAQKNPTAFYLCASSIYGPTETQYFGPGTRLLVL.

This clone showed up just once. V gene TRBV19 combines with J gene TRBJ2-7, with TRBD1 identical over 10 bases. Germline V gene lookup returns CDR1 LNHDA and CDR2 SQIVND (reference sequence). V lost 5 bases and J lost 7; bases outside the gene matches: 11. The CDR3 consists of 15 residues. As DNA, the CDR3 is TGTGCCAGTAGTTTACCGGGACAGGGGTCGGGGGAGCAGTACTTC. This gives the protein CASSLPGQGSGEQYF.